This T cell receptor (beta chain) was sequenced for a study of Ad26.COV2.S vaccination and SARS-CoV-2 variants. Some clones are missing from TCRdb's copy, which holds only in-frame ones; the method was immunoSEQ multiplex PCR. The sample gives 300,000 to 400,000 clones, around 86% of which show up once; around 3.6% is in the top ten. Treatment denoted: roughly 18 received Ad26.COV2.S at low or high dose, single or two shots; 5 received placebo; per-sample allocation not given. Sampling occurred on day 63 after the first vaccine or placebo injection. The CDR3 consists of 17 residues. In germline, CDR1 is SGDLS, CDR2 YYNGEE. Trimming took 4 bases from V and 2 from J; bases not matched to a gene: 5.

Sequenced material: peripheral blood, taken in a trial of Ad26.COV2.S vaccine versus placebo. The TCR sequence derives from a person aged 18-60 years who received the Ad26.COV2.S COVID-19 vaccine or a placebo. This chain connects TRBV9 to TRBJ2-5; 16 bases are a match to TRBD2. This CDR3 reads CASSPGLAGGLQETQYF. In DNA, the CDR3 is TGTGCCAGCAGCCCGGGACTAGCGGGGGGGCTACAAGAGACCCAGTACTTC.